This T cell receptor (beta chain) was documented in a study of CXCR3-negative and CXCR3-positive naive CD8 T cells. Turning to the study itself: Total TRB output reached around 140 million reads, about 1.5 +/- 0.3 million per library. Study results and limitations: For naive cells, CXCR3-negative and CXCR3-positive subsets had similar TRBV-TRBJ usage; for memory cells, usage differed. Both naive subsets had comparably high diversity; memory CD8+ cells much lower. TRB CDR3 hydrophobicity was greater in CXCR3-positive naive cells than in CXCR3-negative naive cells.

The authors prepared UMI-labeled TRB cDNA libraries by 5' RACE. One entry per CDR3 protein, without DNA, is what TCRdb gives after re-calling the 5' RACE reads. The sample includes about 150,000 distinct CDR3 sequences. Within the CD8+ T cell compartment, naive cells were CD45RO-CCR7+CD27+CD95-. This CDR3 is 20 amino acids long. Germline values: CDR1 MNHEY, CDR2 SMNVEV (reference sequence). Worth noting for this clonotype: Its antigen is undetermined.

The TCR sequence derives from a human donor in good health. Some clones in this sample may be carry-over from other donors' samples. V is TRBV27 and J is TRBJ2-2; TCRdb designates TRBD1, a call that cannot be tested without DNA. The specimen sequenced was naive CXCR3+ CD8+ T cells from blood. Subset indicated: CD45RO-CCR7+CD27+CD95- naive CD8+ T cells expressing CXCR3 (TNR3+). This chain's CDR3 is CASSLLGSGSDRGATGELFF.